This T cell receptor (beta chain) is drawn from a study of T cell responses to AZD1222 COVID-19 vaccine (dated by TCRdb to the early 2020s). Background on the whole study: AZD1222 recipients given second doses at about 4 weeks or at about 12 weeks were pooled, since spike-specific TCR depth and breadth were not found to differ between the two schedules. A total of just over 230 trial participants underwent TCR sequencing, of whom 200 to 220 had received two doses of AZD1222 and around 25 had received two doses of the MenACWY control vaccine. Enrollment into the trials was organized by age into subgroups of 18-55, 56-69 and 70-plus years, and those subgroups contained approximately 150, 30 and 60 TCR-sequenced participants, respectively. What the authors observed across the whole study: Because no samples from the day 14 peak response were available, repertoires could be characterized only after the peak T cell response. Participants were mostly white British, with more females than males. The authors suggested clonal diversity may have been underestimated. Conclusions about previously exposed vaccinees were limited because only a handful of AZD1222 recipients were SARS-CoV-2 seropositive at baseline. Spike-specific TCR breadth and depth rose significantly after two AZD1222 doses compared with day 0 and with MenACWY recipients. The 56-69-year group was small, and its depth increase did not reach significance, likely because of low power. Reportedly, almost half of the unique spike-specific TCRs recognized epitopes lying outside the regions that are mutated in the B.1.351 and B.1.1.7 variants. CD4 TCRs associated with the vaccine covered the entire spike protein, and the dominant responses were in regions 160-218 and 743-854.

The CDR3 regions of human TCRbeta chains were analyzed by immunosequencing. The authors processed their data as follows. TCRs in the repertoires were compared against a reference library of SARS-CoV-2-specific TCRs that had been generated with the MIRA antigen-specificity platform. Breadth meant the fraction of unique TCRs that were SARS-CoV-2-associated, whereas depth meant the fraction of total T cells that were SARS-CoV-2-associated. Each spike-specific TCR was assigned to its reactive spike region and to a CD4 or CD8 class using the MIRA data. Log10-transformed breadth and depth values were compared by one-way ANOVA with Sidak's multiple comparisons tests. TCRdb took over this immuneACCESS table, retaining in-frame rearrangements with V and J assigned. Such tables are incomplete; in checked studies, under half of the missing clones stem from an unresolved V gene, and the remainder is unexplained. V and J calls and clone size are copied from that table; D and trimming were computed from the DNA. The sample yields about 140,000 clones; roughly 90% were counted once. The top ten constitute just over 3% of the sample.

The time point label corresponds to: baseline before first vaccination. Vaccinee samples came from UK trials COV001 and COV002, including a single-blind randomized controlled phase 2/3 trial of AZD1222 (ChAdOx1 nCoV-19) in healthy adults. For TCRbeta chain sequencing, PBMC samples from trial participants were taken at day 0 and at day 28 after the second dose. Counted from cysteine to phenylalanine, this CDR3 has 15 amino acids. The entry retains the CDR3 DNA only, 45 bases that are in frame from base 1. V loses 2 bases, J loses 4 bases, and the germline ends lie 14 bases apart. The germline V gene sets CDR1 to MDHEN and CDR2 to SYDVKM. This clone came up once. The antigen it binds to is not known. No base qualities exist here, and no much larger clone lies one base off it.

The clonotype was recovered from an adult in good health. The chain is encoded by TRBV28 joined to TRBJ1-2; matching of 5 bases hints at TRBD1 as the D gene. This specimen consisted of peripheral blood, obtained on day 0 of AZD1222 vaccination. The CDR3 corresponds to CASSLGAVEGYGYTF. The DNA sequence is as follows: TGTGCCAGCAGTTTAGGGGCCGTCGAAGGCTATGGCTACACCTTC.